The TCR beta chain under discussion was sequenced for a study of blood T cell repertoires in COVID-19. In the study overall: Donors in the United States, Italy and Spain gave samples during acute or convalescent COVID-19. PBMCs, B-cell-depleted T cells, or T cells were the source of the cDNA or gDNA that made up the material.

The protocol was immunoSEQ multiplex PCR, while the TCRdb copy is restricted to in-frame clones and leaves out a portion. This table has about 170,000 clones, around four fifths appearing once. Trimming removed 5 bases at V and 1 base at J, with 14 bases between. In germline, CDR1 is SGHTA, CDR2 FQGTGA. This CDR3 comprises 15 residues. The clonotype originates from a woman aged 70-85 years who had recovered from COVID-19. The V call is TRBV7-3, the J call TRBJ1-1; D unresolved. Specimen: peripheral blood. The CDR3 protein is CASSPARAGNTEAFF. The CDR3 DNA is TGTGCCAGCAGCCCAGCGAGGGCAGGGAACACTGAAGCTTTCTTT.